The following is a T cell receptor (beta chain) sequence with its context. This sample was included in a study of control samples from healthy donors and cancer patients. The germline V gene has CDR1 MNHNS and CDR2 SASEGT. The CDR3 has 17 residues. Unmatched junction bases numbered 9, after V lost 0 bases and J lost 5 bases. Assay: immunoSEQ multiplex PCR; the TCRdb copy retains only in-frame clones and omits some. This table holds 120,000 to 150,000 clones, 80% to 90% found once. The sequencing input was blood. The chain is built from TRBV6-1 and TRBJ2-1, with TRBD1 identical over 8 bases. The sequence was collected from a woman in her twenties or thirties in good health. Written as DNA, the CDR3 is TGTGCCAGCAGTGAAGCGCGGGCAGGGGGCCAACACAATGAGCAGTTCTTC. Protein product: CASSEARAGGQHNEQFF.